What follows are 29 T cell receptor beta chains derived from one specimen sequenced in a study of T cell responses to AZD1222 COVID-19 vaccine. The protocol was immunoSEQ multiplex PCR, while the TCRdb copy is restricted to in-frame clones and leaves out a portion. The data show 100,000 or so clones, around 84% seen once. Source: peripheral blood, taken on day 0 of AZD1222 vaccination. The receptors derive from an adult in good health.

CDR3 DNA: TGTGCCAGCAGTTTAAGGGGGACAGGGAGCTATCAGCCCCAGCATTTT. Translation gives CASSLRGTGSYQPQHF. The genes are TRBV27 and TRBJ1-5; 9 bases line up with TRBD1. CDR1 is MNHEY, CDR2 SMNVEV, per germline (reference sequence). V lost 2 bases to trimming and J lost 5 bases; unmatched junction nucleotides: 7. The CDR3 contains 16 residues.

The chain joins TRBV29-1 to TRBJ2-1; TRBD2 matches at 7 bases. Germline lookup yields CDR1 SQVTM and CDR2 ANQGSEA. This CDR3 region has 13 residues. Trimming cost V 5 bases and J 4 bases; bases outside gene matches: 5. The CDR3 DNA is TGCAGCGTTCAAACGGGGGGATACAATGAGCAGTTCTTC. Translating it yields CSVQTGGYNEQFF.

V gene TRBV5-1 combines with J gene TRBJ2-1; 10 bases match TRBD1. Germline assignment: CDR1 SGHRS and CDR2 YFSETQ. The CDR3 loop spans 14 amino acids. The V and J ends lost 0 bases and 12 bases, in that order; junction bases with no gene match: 6. The CDR3 region is CASSLAGTGDRQFF. In DNA, the CDR3 is TGCGCCAGCAGCTTGGCGGGGACAGGGGACAGGCAGTTCTTC.

This clone was observed a handful of times. This chain joins TRBV4-2 and TRBJ2-2; D may be TRBD2 (5 bases). The CDR3 has 15 residues. V lost 0 bases, J lost 5 bases, and 10 bases lay in between. Per the germline V gene, CDR1 is LGHNA and CDR2 is YNFKEQ. CDR3 sequence (DNA): TGTGCCAGCAGCCAAGACGAGACTACGACCGGGGAGCTGTTTTTT. Its protein product is CASSQDETTTGELFF.

V and J are TRBV28 and TRBJ1-1; D is undetermined. The CDR3 consists of 15 residues. Germline CDR1 MDHEN, CDR2 SYDVKM. V was shortened by 7 bases and J by 1 base, with 16 bases between the two germline ends. CDR3 DNA: TGTGCCAGCACGGGCCAACTCGGTGGGAACACTGAAGCTTTCTTT. Its translation is CASTGQLGGNTEAFF. Complete variable domain (other parts from reference TRBV28 and TRBJ1-1): DVKVTQSSRYLVKRTGEKVFLECVQDMDHENMFWYRQDPGLGLRLIYFSYDVKMKEKGDIPEGYSVSREKKERFSLILESASTNQTSMYLCASTGQLGGNTEAFFGQGTRLTVV.

The V and J genes are TRBV9 and TRBJ2-1; a possible D gene is TRBD1 (6 bases). V lost 4 bases, J lost 6 bases, and 8 bases lay in between. CDR1 and CDR2 from the germline V gene are SGDLS and YYNGEE. The CDR3 extends over 12 amino acids. CDR3 nucleotides: TGTGCCAGCAGCCAACAGGGCAATGAGCAGTTCTTC. Its translation is CASSQQGNEQFF.

CDR3 protein: CASSPAGISNTEAFF. As DNA, the CDR3 is TGTGCCAGCAGCCCGGCCGGCATTTCGAACACTGAAGCTTTCTTT. This sequence joins TRBV5-6 and TRBJ1-1; D uncertain. V lost 4 bases to trimming and J lost 1 base, with 14 bases between them. The CDR3 spans 15 residues. Germline CDR1 is SGHDT and CDR2 is YYEEEE.

The CDR3, as DNA: TGTGCCAGCAGTTACTCGATCTTAGCGGGAGCGATGGGCACAGATACGCAGTATTTT. Translation gives CASSYSILAGAMGTDTQYF. V usage is TRBV6-2 or TRBV6-3 and J usage is TRBJ2-3, with 9 bases aligning to TRBD2. The CDR3 totals 19 residues. V was pared by 0 bases and J by 1 base, with 11 bases of the junction left unmatched. Germline values: CDR1 MNHEY, CDR2 SVGEGT.

The chain links TRBV28 to TRBJ1-2; D not certain. The germline V and J ends were trimmed by 3 bases and 1 base, with 6 bases remaining between them. Germline CDR1 reads MDHEN; CDR2 reads SYDVKM. The CDR3 runs 13 residues. Here the CDR3 DNA reads TGTGCCAGCAGTTTCCAGGATAACTATGGCTACACCTTC. Translated: CASSFQDNYGYTF.

The J gene is TRBJ2-1, the V gene TRBV19; 8 nucleotides align to TRBD2. With 4 bases clipped from V and 2 bases from J, the junction kept 7 bases outside the gene matches. Germline CDR1 and CDR2: LNHDA and SQIVND (reference sequence). The CDR3 runs 16 residues. The CDR3 coding sequence is TGTGCCAGTAGTAGGGCTAGCGGGCCAACCTACAATGAGCAGTTCTTC. It translates to CASSRASGPTYNEQFF.

CDR3 sequence (DNA): TGTGCCAGCAGCCGACAGATGAACACTGAAGCTTTCTTT. This gives the protein CASSRQMNTEAFF. This sequence joins TRBV11-3 and TRBJ1-1; possibly TRBD1 for D (5 bases). The germline V gene has CDR1 SGHNT and CDR2 YENEEA. Trimming took off 5 bases at V and 0 bases at J, with 7 bases between the two ends. This CDR3 spans 13 amino acids.

The J gene is TRBJ2-1, the V gene TRBV6-5; TRBD2 is a possible D gene (6 bases). Looked up from germline, CDR1 is MNHEY and CDR2 is SVGAGI. V dropped 8 bases and J dropped 6 bases, with 14 bases sitting between them. The CDR3 consists of 13 residues. Here the CDR3 DNA reads TGTGCCAGCCGACTAGGACGTGGCAATGAGCAGTTCTTC. Translation: CASRLGRGNEQFF.

CDR3 DNA: TGTGCCAGCACCGATCGGACTTTCTACGAGCAGTACTTC. It translates to CASTDRTFYEQYF. The chain carries TRBV28 and TRBJ2-7; D may be TRBD2 (5 bases). The CDR3 is 13 residues long. V was cut by 7 bases and J by 3 bases, with 13 bases left in between. CDR1 is MDHEN, CDR2 SYDVKM, per germline.

This clone was detected once. The chain joins TRBV7-6 to TRBJ1-5; no clear D. V lost 6 bases and J lost 0, with 18 bases in between. The CDR3 loop spans 17 amino acids. Germline loops: CDR1 SGHVS, CDR2 FNYEAQ. The DNA for the CDR3 is TGTGCCAGCAGTCGAACCGGACGTTGGAATAGCAATCAGCCCCAGCATTTT. Its translation is CASSRTGRWNSNQPQHF.

This chain links TRBV27 with TRBJ2-1, with 10 nucleotides matching TRBD2. Germline V CDR1 and CDR2: MNHEY, SMNVEV (reference sequence). Unmatched junction bases numbered 7, after V lost 2 bases and J lost 3 bases. The CDR3 consists of 17 residues. The CDR3 is CASSLNPGLAVYNEQFF. CDR3 bases: TGTGCCAGCAGTTTAAATCCAGGACTAGCGGTCTACAATGAGCAGTTCTTC.

This chain links TRBV5-1 with TRBJ1-2; 9 bases map to TRBD1. Trimming cost V 1 base and J 5 bases; bases outside gene matches: 15. Germline-derived CDR1 and CDR2 are SGHRS and YFSETQ. This CDR3 has 18 amino acids. The CDR3 region is CASSLSPGQGAQLYGYTF. CDR3 bases: TGCGCCAGCAGCTTGAGCCCGGGACAGGGAGCCCAACTTTATGGCTACACCTTC. Full variable domain (rest looked up from reference TRBV5-1 and TRBJ1-2): KAGVTQTPRYLIKTRGQQVTLSCSPISGHRSVSWYQQTPGQGLQFLFEYFSETQRNKGNFPGRFSGRQFSNSRSEMNVSTLELGDSALYLCASSLSPGQGAQLYGYTFGSGTRLTVV.

There are a few counts of this clone. The chain couples TRBV30 to TRBJ1-2; D is unclear. V lost 3 bases and J 5 bases, leaving 13 bases between the germline ends. Germline V gene sequence: CDR1 GTSNPN, CDR2 SVGIG (reference sequence). The CDR3 sequence is 13 residues long. CDR3 residues: CAWSGVGIYGYTF. The CDR3 DNA reads as TGTGCCTGGAGCGGTGTGGGAATATATGGCTACACCTTC.

This chain connects TRBV11-3 to TRBJ2-1; TRBD1 agrees at 8 bases. Germline trimming cut 7 bases from V and 8 bases from J; bases unmatched to any gene: 10. CDR3 length: 14 residues. Germline CDR1 SGHNT, CDR2 YENEEA. The CDR3 coding sequence is TGTGCCAGCAAAGACTCAGGGGGCTATGATGAGCAGTTCTTC. Protein product: CASKDSGGYDEQFF.

The chain carries TRBV27 and TRBJ1-6, with unresolved D. This CDR3 is built from 15 residues. The V gene's germline CDR1 is MNHEY and CDR2 SMNVEV (reference sequence). With 4 bases removed from V and 10 bases from J, the gap between germline ends came to 17 bases. The CDR3 reads CASSYNPVESSPLHF. CDR3 sequence (DNA): TGTGCCAGCAGTTATAACCCCGTCGAAAGCTCACCCCTCCACTTT.

This sequence joins TRBV9 and TRBJ1-4, with TRBD1 matching over 8 bases. The CDR3 is made up of 15 amino acids. V trimming: 6 bases; J trimming: 7 bases; junction bases outside the gene matches: 11. From germline, CDR1 is SGDLS and CDR2 YYNGEE. In DNA form, the CDR3 reads TGTGCCAGCACCAAAAGGGGGACAGGAGGTGAAAAACTGTTTTTT. This codes for CASTKRGTGGEKLFF. The whole variable domain, filled in from reference TRBV9 and TRBJ1-4, reads DSGVTQTPKHLITATGQRVTLRCSPRSGDLSVYWYQQSLDQGLQFLIQYYNGEERAKGNILERFSAQQFPDLHSELNLSSLELGDSALYFCASTKRGTGGEKLFFGSGTQLSVL.

The chain combines TRBV14 with TRBJ2-7, with 9 bases matching TRBD2. Per germline, CDR1 SGHDN and CDR2 FVKESK. The V segment lost 0 bases and the J segment 1 base; nucleotides outside the gene matches: 10. This CDR3 is built from 18 residues. The CDR3 loop is CASSQDPVAGGPSYEQYF. The CDR3 DNA is TGTGCCAGCAGCCAAGATCCCGTGGCGGGAGGGCCTTCCTACGAGCAGTACTTC.

V is TRBV19 and J is TRBJ1-1; 7 nucleotides match TRBD1. The CDR3 runs 12 residues. Trimming at V came to 5 bases and at J to 5 bases, leaving 2 bases not matched to a gene. Germline CDR1 LNHDA, CDR2 SQIVND (reference sequence). CDR3 region: CASSQGVTEAFF. The CDR3 DNA reads TGTGCCAGTAGTCAGGGGGTAACTGAAGCTTTCTTT.

The chain carries TRBV6-6 and TRBJ1-3, with D uncertain. Germline V lookup: CDR1 MNHNY, CDR2 SVGAGI (reference sequence). This CDR3 contains 13 residues. The V end was cut by 0 bases, the J end by 8 bases, with 8 bases between. CDR3 loop: CASSYSDGDTIYF. The CDR3 DNA sequence: TGTGCCAGCAGTTACTCGGATGGGGACACCATATATTTT.

In DNA form, the CDR3 reads TGTGCCAGTAGACTGACAGGGGATAACTCTGGAAACACCATATATTTT. It specifies CASRLTGDNSGNTIYF. The gene calls are TRBV19 and TRBJ1-3; TRBD1 agrees at 8 bases. Germline V gene sequence: CDR1 LNHDA, CDR2 SQIVND (reference sequence). This CDR3 has 16 residues. The trim removed 6 bases at V and 0 bases at J, leaving 7 bases unmatched. Full variable domain (remainder filled in from reference TRBV19 and TRBJ1-3): DGGITQSPKYLFRKEGQNVTLSCEQNLNHDAMYWYRQDPGQGLRLIYYSQIVNDFQKGDIAEGYSVSREKKESFPLTVTSAQKNPTAFYLCASRLTGDNSGNTIYFGEGSWLTVV.

The rearrangement uses TRBV7-2 and TRBJ2-5; D may be TRBD1 (6 bases). The CDR3 runs to 14 residues. Germline assignment: CDR1 SGHTA and CDR2 FQGNSA. V lost 0 bases and J lost 6, with 11 bases in between. CDR3 in amino acids: CASSLALGDKTQYF. The CDR3 nucleotides are TGTGCCAGCAGCTTAGCGTTGGGGGACAAGACCCAGTACTTC.

This clone was picked up a small number of times. V usage is TRBV30 and J usage is TRBJ2-2; no clear D. This CDR3 is built from 13 residues. V was clipped by 4 bases and J by 1 base, with 7 bases between them. The germline gives CDR1 GTSNPN, CDR2 SVGIG (reference sequence). CDR3 protein: CAWTRGNTGELFF. In nucleotides, the CDR3 is TGTGCCTGGACCCGAGGGAACACCGGGGAGCTGTTTTTT.

This CDR3 is CASSLLDDSYEQYF. In nucleotides, the CDR3 is TGTGCCAGCAGCTTACTGGACGACTCCTACGAGCAGTACTTC. V gene TRBV7-2 combines with J gene TRBJ2-7; D gene ambiguous. This CDR3 is 14 amino acids long. The V gene's germline CDR1 is SGHTA and CDR2 FQGNSA. Trimming took 2 bases from V and 0 from J, leaving 8 bases between them.

The rearrangement uses TRBV4-1 and TRBJ1-1, with a weak D call TRBD1 (6 bases). The V gene lost 2 bases and the J gene lost 7 bases, with 11 bases spanning the gap. CDR3 length: 13 amino acids. Germline V gene lookup returns CDR1 MGHRA and CDR2 YSYEKL. CDR3: CASSQNLQGEAFF. The CDR3 coding sequence is TGCGCCAGCAGCCAAAACCTACAGGGTGAAGCTTTCTTT.

The gene calls are TRBV7-2 and TRBJ2-2; D may be TRBD2 (6 bases). This CDR3 spans 15 amino acids. V gave up 7 bases and J gave up 5 bases, with 17 bases separating them. The germline V gene encodes CDR1 SGHTA and CDR2 FQGNSA. Written as DNA, the CDR3 is TGTGCCAGCACTTCCTCGACTAGTCCGACCGGGGAGCTGTTTTTT. This translates into CASTSSTSPTGELFF.